This T cell receptor beta chain was captured in a study of molecular identifiers for immune sequencing clone quantification. Study results and limitations: Shared barcodes on identical TCR molecules could underestimate the sizes of highly expanded clones.

The authors built bulk TCR libraries by previously described methods with listed TCR primers. TCRdb processed the PCR reads anew with MiXCR; each CDR3 protein has one entry. The sample shows over 600,000 distinct CDR3 sequences, around 20% of them seen only once. With regard to this clonotype: Its cognate antigen is unknown.

CDR1 is DFQATT, CDR2 SNEGSKA, per germline (reference sequence). This CDR3 spans 14 amino acids. V shed 4 bases, J shed 3 bases, and the junction held 5 bases outside the gene matches. The genes are TRBV20-1 and TRBJ2-1; 8 bases fit TRBD2. This TCR was sampled from a human donor in good health. Some libraries in this study had Jurkat cell RNA spiked in. The sequenced sample was naive CD8+ T cells from blood, with Jurkat cell RNA spiked in. Subset denoted: FACS-sorted CD8+CD4-CCR7+CD45RA+ naive T cells. CDR3 in DNA: TGCAGTGCTATAACTAGCGGACTCTACAATGAGCAGTTCTTC. Amino acids: CSAITSGLYNEQFF.